One and the same sample provided the 21 T cell receptor beta chains below, sequenced in a study of OX40 agonist ivuxolimab in advanced cancers. Here immunoSEQ multiplex PCR was the method, and the copy in TCRdb shows in-frame clones only, minus some. The sample has over 150,000 clones; 94% are singletons. The sequenced sample was CD4+ or CD8+ T cells sorted from blood, obtained in a trial of the OX40 agonist ivuxolimab. These receptors originate from an adult with an advanced solid tumor such as melanoma, head and neck, liver or kidney cancer.

This chain joins TRBV28 and TRBJ2-3; no firm D call. Germline V gene lookup returns CDR1 MDHEN and CDR2 SYDVKM. Trimming took 5 bases from V and 6 from J, leaving 15 bases between them. The CDR3 covers 14 residues. The CDR3 DNA sequence: TGTGCCAGCAGTAGGCCCGGGCATGTGGATACGCAGTATTTT. Protein sequence: CASSRPGHVDTQYF.

The rearrangement links TRBV7-6 to TRBJ2-1, with TRBD2 matching 11 bases. CDR1 and CDR2 (germline): SGHVS, FNYEAQ. The length of the CDR3 is 17 residues. V shed 5 bases, J shed 8 bases, and the junction held 14 bases outside the gene matches. The CDR3 DNA is TGTGCCAGCAGCCCCCTGGGGGTAGCGGGGGGGGGCTATGAGCAGTTCTTC. Translated: CASSPLGVAGGGYEQFF.

The V and J genes are TRBV15 and TRBJ2-1; 9 nucleotides line up with TRBD1. The trim removed 6 bases at V and 2 bases at J, leaving 8 bases unmatched. Germline V lookup: CDR1 LNHNV, CDR2 YYDKDF (reference sequence). The CDR3 totals 16 residues. CDR3 region: CATRIDNRGPYNEQFF. The CDR3 nucleotides are TGTGCCACCAGGATAGATAACAGGGGGCCCTACAATGAGCAGTTCTTC.

The V call is TRBV6-4, the J call TRBJ2-6, with 8 bases matching TRBD2. CDR1 and CDR2 from the germline V gene are MRHNA and SNTAGT. V was pared by 6 bases and J by 3 bases, with 4 bases of the junction left unmatched. This CDR3 is built from 15 residues. Here the CDR3 reads CASSGGARGANVLTF. CDR3 bases: TGTGCCAGCAGCGGGGGGGCCCGTGGGGCCAACGTCCTGACTTTC.

The gene calls are TRBV5-1 and TRBJ2-5; D ambiguous. The CDR3 consists of 13 residues. Germline CDR1 is SGHRS and CDR2 is YFSETQ. The V and J ends lost 1 base and 3 bases respectively, with 7 bases between them. The CDR3 DNA sequence: TGCGCCAGCAGCTTGTCGACAAAAGAGACCCAGTACTTC. Residues: CASSLSTKETQYF.

The J gene is TRBJ2-7, the V gene TRBV19; 12 bases map to TRBD1. The CDR3 totals 16 residues. The germline V gene encodes CDR1 LNHDA and CDR2 SQIVND (reference sequence). J lost 4 bases, V lost 7 bases, and 11 bases had no gene match. CDR3 DNA sequence: TGTGCCAGTACTCCGCCCGGGGACAGGGGGCGTTACGAGCAGTACTTC. Translating gives CASTPPGDRGRYEQYF.

This chain links TRBV9 with TRBJ2-1; no clear D gene. The CDR3 spans 13 residues. CDR1 is SGDLS, CDR2 YYNGEE, per germline. The V gene lost 0 bases and the J gene lost 7 bases, with 8 bases spanning the gap. The CDR3 reads CASSVATRNEQFF. The DNA of the CDR3 is TGTGCCAGCAGCGTAGCTACACGGAATGAGCAGTTCTTC.

V and J are TRBV27 and TRBJ2-7, with D possibly matching TRBD1 (5 bases). The V gene's germline CDR1 is MNHEY and CDR2 SMNVEV (reference sequence). The length of the CDR3 is 12 residues. Trimming cost V 5 bases and J 4 bases, with 9 bases left between them. CDR3 in amino acids: CASSRQGYEQYF. The CDR3 DNA reads as TGTGCCAGCAGTCGCCAGGGTTACGAGCAGTACTTC.

The CDR3 sequence is CASSPPRGGKDEQYF. The CDR3 region has the DNA TGTGCCAGCTCACCACCGCGGGGGGGCAAAGACGAGCAGTACTTC. V and J are TRBV18 and TRBJ2-7; 9 positions agree with TRBD2. After removal of 0 bases from V and 5 bases from J, the junction contained 5 bases not matched to a gene. The CDR3 is 15 residues long. Germline CDR1 KGHSH, CDR2 LQKENI.

This chain connects TRBV6-5 to TRBJ1-1; maybe TRBD1 (5 bases). Trimming stripped 2 bases from V and 4 bases from J, with 11 bases between. The germline CDR1 and CDR2 sequences are MNHEY and SVGAGI. The CDR3 runs to 14 residues. DNA for the CDR3: TGTGCCAGCAGTTACCTTCTCCAGGGCACTGAAGCTTTCTTT. Amino acid sequence: CASSYLLQGTEAFF.

The chain has TRBV4-3 and TRBJ1-4; D might be TRBD1 (5 bases). The CDR3 is made up of 16 amino acids. CDR1 and CDR2 from the germline V gene are LGHNA and YSLEER. Trimming shortened V by 5 bases and J by 0 bases, and 13 bases separated the two germline ends. CDR3 in DNA: TGCGCCAGCAGCAGGAGACAGACGACAACTAATGAAAAACTGTTTTTT. Protein sequence: CASSRRQTTTNEKLFF.

This clone was detected only a few times. This sequence joins TRBV4-2 and TRBJ1-2; 7 bases are shared with TRBD1. CDR3 length: 14 residues. The germline CDR1 and CDR2 sequences are LGHNA and YNFKEQ. The junction had 6 bases not matched to a gene; V was cut back by 0 bases and J by 8 bases. CDR3 loop: CASSQDDREHGYTF. The CDR3 DNA reads as TGTGCCAGCAGCCAAGATGACAGGGAGCACGGCTACACCTTC.

Only one count was recorded for this clone. V is TRBV7-9 and J is TRBJ1-5; possible D gene TRBD1, 5 bases. Trimming removed 3 bases from V and 3 bases from J, with 9 bases in between. CDR3 size: 14 residues. Germline CDR1 and CDR2: SEHNR and FQNEAQ (reference sequence). CDR3 DNA sequence: TGTGCCAGCAGCTTCGGGGACCACAATCAGCCCCAGCATTTT. Its translation is CASSFGDHNQPQHF.

The gene calls are TRBV4-2 and TRBJ2-3; perhaps TRBD1 as D (5 bases). V lost 0 bases and J lost 0, with 13 bases in between. CDR1 and CDR2 from the germline V gene are LGHNA and YNFKEQ. The CDR3 is made up of 17 amino acids. CDR3: CASSQDVDSPSTDTQYF. Here the CDR3 DNA reads TGTGCCAGCAGCCAAGATGTCGACAGCCCTAGCACAGATACGCAGTATTTT.

This sequence joins TRBV30 and TRBJ1-2; 7 bases are shared with TRBD1. The CDR3 has 17 amino acids. CDR1 is GTSNPN, CDR2 SVGIG, per germline (reference sequence). V was clipped by 3 bases and J by 5 bases; unmatched bases: 18. The CDR3 DNA is TGTGCCTGGAGGACCCCCCGGGACAGCCCCGAGAGGTATGGCTACACCTTC. Translated: CAWRTPRDSPERYGYTF.

The V call is TRBV18, the J call TRBJ2-5; maybe TRBD1 (6 bases). The V end was cut by 4 bases, the J end by 7 bases, with 13 bases between. The CDR3 is 13 amino acids. Germline CDR1 reads KGHSH; CDR2 reads LQKENI. The CDR3 protein is CASSLDSSGTQYF. The CDR3 DNA is TGTGCCAGCTCACTGGACAGCTCGGGGACCCAGTACTTC.

The chain has TRBV4-1 and TRBJ1-2; 7 positions match TRBD1. The CDR3 has 14 amino acids. V lost 4 bases, J lost 2 bases, and 4 bases stayed unmatched. CDR1 is MGHRA and CDR2 is YSYEKL in the germline V gene. The CDR3 DNA reads as TGCGCCAGCAGCCTCCCGGACAGGAACTATGGCTACACCTTC. It encodes CASSLPDRNYGYTF.

The chain links TRBV10-2 to TRBJ1-2; D is ambiguous. Germline-derived CDR1 and CDR2 are WSHSY and SAAADI. This CDR3 is built from 14 residues. V was trimmed by 4 bases and J by 2 bases, leaving 11 bases between them. The CDR3 loop reads CASSGSGGNYGYTF. The CDR3 DNA follows: TGCGCCAGCAGTGGGTCAGGAGGGAACTATGGCTACACCTTC.

V usage is TRBV19 and J usage is TRBJ1-5, with 8 bases matching TRBD1. Germline-derived CDR1 and CDR2 are LNHDA and SQIVND (reference sequence). The junction had 7 bases not matched to a gene; V was cut back by 5 bases and J by 7 bases. This CDR3 spans 14 amino acids. The CDR3 loop is CASSPGGAVQPQHF. The CDR3 DNA reads as TGTGCCAGTAGTCCAGGGGGCGCTGTCCAGCCCCAGCATTTT.

The rearrangement joins TRBV9 to TRBJ1-2, with D maybe TRBD1 (6 bases). This CDR3 has 11 residues. Germline V gene sequence: CDR1 SGDLS, CDR2 YYNGEE. The V gene lost 1 base and the J gene lost 12 bases, with 10 bases spanning the gap. The CDR3 DNA sequence: TGTGCCAGCAGCGTAAGGGGGAAGCACACCTTC. Its translation: CASSVRGKHTF.

This rearrangement joins TRBV18 to TRBJ2-5, with D uncertain. The germline V gene has CDR1 KGHSH and CDR2 LQKENI. V lost 4 bases and J lost 5, with 14 bases in between. The CDR3 sequence is 14 residues long. The CDR3 DNA is TGTGCCAGCTCACAAGGCACTTTTCTGGAGACCCAGTACTTC. It yields the protein CASSQGTFLETQYF. Combining the CDR3 with reference TRBV18 and TRBJ2-5 gives the whole variable domain NAGVMQNPRHLVRRRGQEARLRCSPMKGHSHVYWYRQLPEEGLKFMVYLQKENIIDESGMPKERFSAEFPKEGPSILRIQQVVRGDSAAYFCASSQGTFLETQYFGPGTRLLVL.